This entry lists 13 T cell receptor beta chains sequenced from one sample in a study of shared clonotypes between healthy human individuals. CD45RO-negative, CCR7-positively selected cells formed the naive CD8 fraction, excluding terminally differentiated effector memory CD45RA+ cells. Clones were sequenced by immunoSEQ multiplex PCR, and TCRdb holds only the in-frame ones, with some missing. Here the sample spans about 2.1 million clones, around 93% being singletons. The sequenced material came from naive CD8+ T cells from PBMCs. The receptor set was obtained from a man in his late teens or twenties in good health. Some clones in this sample may be carry-over from other donors' samples.

This clone was detected only once. This chain connects TRBV30 to TRBJ2-2; D gene unclear. Trimming cost V 5 bases and J 5 bases, with 6 bases left between them. The CDR3 loop spans 11 amino acids. The germline V gene encodes CDR1 GTSNPN and CDR2 SVGIG (reference sequence). CDR3 loop: CAWGWTGELFF. The CDR3 DNA is TGTGCCTGGGGTTGGACCGGGGAGCTGTTTTTT.

The V gene is TRBV29-1, the J gene TRBJ2-1; D could derive from TRBD1 or TRBD2 (5 bases each). This CDR3 has 13 residues. Germline CDR1 reads SQVTM; CDR2 reads ANQGSEA. Trimming took 6 bases from V and 4 from J, leaving 13 bases between them. This CDR3 is CSVLGTDYNEQFF. The CDR3 nucleotides read TGCAGCGTGCTAGGGACCGATTACAATGAGCAGTTCTTC.

V and J are TRBV7-8 and TRBJ2-3; tentatively, D is TRBD1 or TRBD2 (5 bases each). Germline CDR1 and CDR2: SGHVS and FQNEAQ. The ends were cut back, 4 bases at V and 0 bases at J, with 11 bases in the middle. The CDR3 sequence is 15 residues long. In DNA, the CDR3 is TGTGCCAGCAGCTACCGGGACGTAAGCACAGATACGCAGTATTTT. Protein product: CASSYRDVSTDTQYF.

The chain employs TRBV10-3 and TRBJ2-2; 14 bases match TRBD2. The CDR3 loop spans 16 amino acids. With 6 bases clipped from V and 3 bases from J, the junction kept 3 bases outside the gene matches. CDR1 ENHRY and CDR2 SYGVKD come from the germline V gene. CDR3 nucleotides: TGTGCCATCAGAGGGACTAGCGGGAGCTACACCGGGGAGCTGTTTTTT. As protein: CAIRGTSGSYTGELFF.

Note on this clone: Other DNA sequences from this sample encode an identical CDR3 as well. V and J are TRBV27 and TRBJ2-1; D gene ambiguous. Germline V gene sequence: CDR1 MNHEY, CDR2 SMNVEV (reference sequence). The germline V and J ends were trimmed by 0 bases and 5 bases, with 5 bases remaining between them. The CDR3 contains 13 residues. The CDR3 loop reads CASSLSANNEQFF. Here the CDR3 DNA reads TGTGCCAGCAGTTTATCTGCAAACAATGAGCAGTTCTTC.

The rearrangement links TRBV4-1 to TRBJ2-7; 9 bases align to TRBD1. CDR1 and CDR2 from the germline V gene are MGHRA and YSYEKL. The CDR3 length is 14 residues. The trim removed 5 bases at V and 5 bases at J, leaving 7 bases unmatched. CDR3 amino acids: CASSTRQGEDEQYF. In DNA form, the CDR3 reads TGCGCCAGCAGCACCCGACAGGGGGAGGACGAGCAGTACTTC.

The chain has TRBV4-1 and TRBJ1-1; TRBD1 matches 9 bases. The CDR3 contains 14 residues. Germline assignment: CDR1 MGHRA and CDR2 YSYEKL. With V trimmed by 4 bases and J by 1 base, 1 base remained unmatched. The CDR3 region is CASSRDRANTEAFF. The CDR3 coding sequence is TGCGCCAGCAGCCGGGACAGGGCGAACACTGAAGCTTTCTTT.

The chain is built from TRBV7-8 and TRBJ1-3; D is undetermined. CDR1 is SGHVS, CDR2 FQNEAQ, per germline. The V end lost 2 bases, the J end lost 2 bases, and 13 bases lay between the germline ends. The CDR3 totals 16 residues. Here the CDR3 DNA reads TGTGCCAGCAGCTTATACGGGAGTCTCCCTGGAAACACCATATATTTT. This translates into CASSLYGSLPGNTIYF.

The rearrangement joins TRBV7-2 to TRBJ1-5; no clear D gene. Germline V gene lookup returns CDR1 SGHTA and CDR2 FQGNSA. Trimming removed 1 base from V and 10 bases from J, with 8 bases in between. The CDR3 has 12 amino acids. CDR3 DNA sequence: TGTGCCAGCAGCTTAGGCACCACCCCCCAGCATTTT. Residues: CASSLGTTPQHF.

This clone has a single count. The rearrangement uses TRBV27 and TRBJ2-3, with TRBD2 matching over 7 bases. The junction had 8 bases not matched to a gene; V was cut back by 3 bases and J by 2 bases. This CDR3 region has 16 residues. Germline V gene sequence: CDR1 MNHEY, CDR2 SMNVEV (reference sequence). CDR3 coding DNA: TGTGCCAGCAGTTTCCTACTAGCGTCCTCCACAGATACGCAGTATTTT. Its translation is CASSFLLASSTDTQYF.

The chain links TRBV28 to TRBJ1-2; the match to TRBD1 covers 7 bases. J lost 1 base, V lost 3 bases, and 5 bases had no gene match. This CDR3 has 15 amino acids. Germline V CDR1 and CDR2: MDHEN, SYDVKM. CDR3 sequence: CASSFAGGDNYGYTF. For the CDR3, the DNA is TGTGCCAGCAGTTTTGCAGGGGGTGATAACTATGGCTACACCTTC.

The J gene is TRBJ2-1, the V gene TRBV5-1; 10 bases map to TRBD2. Germline CDR1 reads SGHRS; CDR2 reads YFSETQ. The CDR3 contains 15 residues. Trimming at V came to 4 bases and at J to 7 bases, leaving 8 bases not matched to a gene. The CDR3 region has the DNA TGCGCCAGCAGCGTCGCTAGCGGGAGCTTTAATGAGCAGTTCTTC. It specifies CASSVASGSFNEQFF.

The chain combines TRBV28 with TRBJ2-5, with D perhaps matching TRBD1 (6 bases). CDR3 length equals 14 residues. Germline V CDR1 and CDR2: MDHEN, SYDVKM. The V end was cut by 5 bases, the J end by 1 base, with 11 bases between. The chain's CDR3 is CASSPYRVQETQYF. The CDR3 DNA is TGTGCCAGCAGTCCCTACAGGGTCCAAGAGACCCAGTACTTC.